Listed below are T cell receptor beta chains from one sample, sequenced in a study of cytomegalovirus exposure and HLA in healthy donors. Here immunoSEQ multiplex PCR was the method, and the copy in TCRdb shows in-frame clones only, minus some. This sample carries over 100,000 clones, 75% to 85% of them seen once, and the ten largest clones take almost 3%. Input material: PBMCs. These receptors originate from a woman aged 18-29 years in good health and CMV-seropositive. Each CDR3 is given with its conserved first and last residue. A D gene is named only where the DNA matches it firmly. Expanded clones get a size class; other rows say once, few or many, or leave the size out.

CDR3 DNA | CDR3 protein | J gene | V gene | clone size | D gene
TGTGCCAGCAGTGCCCAGCCTAGCGGGGGGGCCTCTGTGCAGTACTTC | CASSAQPSGGASVQYF | TRBJ2-7 | TRBV6-1 | few | TRBD2
TGTGCCAGCAGCGTAACAGGGGCCAACACAGATACGCAGTATTTT | CASSVTGANTDTQYF | TRBJ2-3 | TRBV9 | - | TRBD1
TGTGCCAGCAGCTTAGTTGGCAGGGGTTTCCTCTACGAGCAGTACTTC | CASSLVGRGFLYEQYF | TRBJ2-7 | TRBV7-9 | - | -
TGCGCCAGCAGCCAAGGGGGGCGAGGCACAGATACGCAGTATTTT | CASSQGGRGTDTQYF | TRBJ2-3 | TRBV4-1 | - | -
TGTGCCAGCAGCTCCACAGGGGCTGGGGCCAACGTCCTGACTTTC | CASSSTGAGANVLTF | TRBJ2-6 | TRBV7-6 | - | TRBD1
TGTGCCAGCAGCCGAGACAGGGCCGAGCAGTACTTC | CASSRDRAEQYF | TRBJ2-7 | TRBV6-5 | - | TRBD1
TGCGCCAGCAGCTTGGGATTTCGGAGCACAGATACGCAGTATTTT | CASSLGFRSTDTQYF | TRBJ2-3 | TRBV5-1 | - | -
TGTGCCAGCAGCGCGTCCGGGACAGTCTCCTACGAGCAGTACTTC | CASSASGTVSYEQYF | TRBJ2-7 | TRBV5-6 | - | TRBD1
TGTGCCAGCAGCGTGAATGACAGGGCCGAAAACATTCAGTACTTC | CASSVNDRAENIQYF | TRBJ2-4 | TRBV13 | - | TRBD1
TGTGCCACCTGGACAGGGAAAGCTTTCTTT | CATWTGKAFF | TRBJ1-1 | TRBV6-6 | - | TRBD1
TGCGCCAGCAGCCAAGAGTACAGTTCCTACGAGCAGTACTTC | CASSQEYSSYEQYF | TRBJ2-7 | TRBV4-1 | - | -
TGTGCCAGCAGAAGACAGGGGGTGGCGTCACCCCTCCACTTT | CASRRQGVASPLHF | TRBJ1-6 | TRBV14 | - | TRBD1
TGTGCCAGCAGTCCTAGCGGGGGCGTACAAGAGACCCAGTACTTC | CASSPSGGVQETQYF | TRBJ2-5 | TRBV25-1 | - | TRBD2
TGTGCCAGTAGTACCGGGACACCGACCTACGAGCAGTACTTC | CASSTGTPTYEQYF | TRBJ2-7 | TRBV19 | - | -
TGCGCCAGCAGCCCTAGCGGGGGTCTACAAGAGACCCAGTACTTC | CASSPSGGLQETQYF | TRBJ2-5 | TRBV5-1 | - | TRBD2
TGTGCCGCCACCCTCCCCGGGGGGGGGACTGAAGCTTTCTTT | CAATLPGGGTEAFF | TRBJ1-1 | TRBV15 | - | -
TGTGCCATTTTCATCCGGGAACGGATGGACACTGAAGCTTTCTTT | CAIFIRERMDTEAFF | TRBJ1-1 | TRBV7-2 | - | -
TGTGCCAGCAGCTCGGGGTGGACAGGTCGGGAGACCCAGTACTTC | CASSSGWTGRETQYF | TRBJ2-5 | TRBV5-8 | - | TRBD1
TGTGCCAGCAGCTCCTTGGGCGGGGGGGCCATCAATGAGCAGTTCTTC | CASSSLGGGAINEQFF | TRBJ2-1 | TRBV11-2 | - | TRBD2
TGTTCCAGCAGCGATTTGGGACAGGGTTACGAGCAGTACTTC | CSSSDLGQGYEQYF | TRBJ2-7 | TRBV7-9 | - | TRBD1
TGTGCCAGCAGCTTCCGACTAGCGGTCGCGGAGACCCAGTACTTC | CASSFRLAVAETQYF | TRBJ2-5 | TRBV5-6 | - | TRBD2
TGTGCCAGCAGTCTTTCCCTCGACAGCGAGCAGTACTTC | CASSLSLDSEQYF | TRBJ2-7 | TRBV27 | - | -
TGTGCCAGCAGCTCCGGGACAGGGGGCGTGGGCACAGATACGCAGTATTTT | CASSSGTGGVGTDTQYF | TRBJ2-3 | TRBV7-9 | once | TRBD1
TGCGCCAGCAGCTCACTAGCGGGGGGCCAAGAGACCCAGTACTTC | CASSSLAGGQETQYF | TRBJ2-5 | TRBV5-1 | - | TRBD2
TGTGCCTGGAGGGGAGGGACAGGCTACGAGCAGTACTTC | CAWRGGTGYEQYF | TRBJ2-7 | TRBV30 | - | -
TGTGCCAGTAGTGGAGAACCGGGACAGGGGTATAGCAATCAGCCCCAGCATTTT | CASSGEPGQGYSNQPQHF | TRBJ1-5 | TRBV19 | - | TRBD1
TGTGCCAGCAGCTTATCTTTTTACAATGAGCAGTTCTTC | CASSLSFYNEQFF | TRBJ2-1 | TRBV7-2 | - | -
TGTGCCAGCAGTGACTCCCTCTCCGGGGATGAGCAGTTCTTC | CASSDSLSGDEQFF | TRBJ2-1 | TRBV6-4 | - | -
TGTGCCAGCAGCGTCACTAGCGGGGGGGCAGCAGATACGCAGTATTTT | CASSVTSGGAADTQYF | TRBJ2-3 | TRBV5-6 | - | TRBD2
TGCGCCAGCAGCCCGGGGGATTACGAGCAGTACTTC | CASSPGDYEQYF | TRBJ2-7 | TRBV5-1 | once | -
TGTGCCAGCAGTGAACCGGACAGATACAATCAGCCCCAGCATTTT | CASSEPDRYNQPQHF | TRBJ1-5 | TRBV6-1 | - | -
TGTGCCAGCAGCTCCAGACAGGGTGCCGGGGAGCTGTTTTTT | CASSSRQGAGELFF | TRBJ2-2 | TRBV7-6 | once | TRBD1
TGTGCCAGCAGCTGGGGACAGGGGGGTGACGAGCAGTACTTC | CASSWGQGGDEQYF | TRBJ2-7 | TRBV13 | - | TRBD1
TGTGCCAGCAGCCTACCACTAAAAGCGGGGGGCACTGAAGCTTTCTTT | CASSLPLKAGGTEAFF | TRBJ1-1 | TRBV21-1 | - | -
TGTGCCAGCAGCGAACAGGGATACCGTGAGCAGTTCTTC | CASSEQGYREQFF | TRBJ2-1 | TRBV6-5 | - | -
TGTGCCACCCTCGGCGGGTACGAGCAGTACTTC | CATLGGYEQYF | TRBJ2-7 | TRBV7-9 | - | -
TGTGCCAGCAGTGAATCCCCGCTAGCGGGGAGGGAGACCCAGTACTTC | CASSESPLAGRETQYF | TRBJ2-5 | TRBV25-1 | - | TRBD2
TGTGCCAGCAGCCAAGTCTTCAGGGCTGGTTACAATGAGCAGTTCTTC | CASSQVFRAGYNEQFF | TRBJ2-1 | TRBV14 | - | -
TGTGCCAGCAGCGTCGCTAGCGGGGTCGGTGAGCAGTTCTTC | CASSVASGVGEQFF | TRBJ2-1 | TRBV9 | - | TRBD2
TGCGCCAGCAGTAGGCAGGGAGGCAATGAGCAGTTCTTC | CASSRQGGNEQFF | TRBJ2-1 | TRBV10-1 | - | -
TGTGCCAGAAGCTTGTACAGGTTCCAGGGAAACACCATATATTTT | CARSLYRFQGNTIYF | TRBJ1-3 | TRBV7-5 | few | -
TGTGCCAGCAGCAAAGGCACGGGGAAAGCTTTCTTT | CASSKGTGKAFF | TRBJ1-1 | TRBV21-1 | - | -
TGTGCCTACCAAGAGGGTCTAGCGGTTGGGGGAGATACGCAGTATTTT | CAYQEGLAVGGDTQYF | TRBJ2-3 | TRBV30 | - | TRBD2
TGCGCCAGCAGCCAATCTAGGCGGGGGGCCTTCTACGAGCAGTACTTC | CASSQSRRGAFYEQYF | TRBJ2-7 | TRBV4-1 | - | TRBD2
TGTGCCAGCAGTTACTCAGCTAGCGGGGGGGGTTACGAGCAGTACTTC | CASSYSASGGGYEQYF | TRBJ2-7 | TRBV6-6 | - | TRBD2